This T cell receptor beta chain was retrieved from a study of blood T cell repertoires in COVID-19. Study background: From the United States, Italy and Spain came samples of acute and convalescent COVID-19. From T cells, B-cell-depleted T cells, or PBMCs came the material, which was cDNA or gDNA.

Methods used by the authors: Using reference gene primer amplification, nucleated cell counts were estimated. TCRdb's table, derived via immunoSEQ multiplex PCR, lists solely in-frame clones and lacks some. That table is the source of V, J and clone size, and D and trimming were worked out from the DNA. This table has roughly 330,000 clones, about four fifths appearing once. V lost 2 bases and J 2 bases, leaving 9 bases between the germline ends. CDR1 is WNHNN and CDR2 is SYGVQD in the germline V gene (reference sequence). The CDR3 is 15 residues long. Sequencing used peripheral blood. The V gene is TRBV10-1, the J gene TRBJ2-2; TRBD1 might be the D (6 bases). The TCR originated in a woman aged 45-65 years with acute or convalescent COVID-19. The DNA of the CDR3 is TGCGCCAGCAGTGAGGTGGACAGTAACACCGGGGAGCTGTTTTTT. This encodes CASSEVDSNTGELFF.